The sequence of this TCR beta chain was determined in a study of shared clonotypes between healthy human individuals. Germline V gene lookup returns CDR1 SGHAT and CDR2 FQNNGV. The CDR3 extends over 12 amino acids. V was cut by 5 bases and J by 4 bases, with 8 bases left in between. Worth noting for this clone: The antigen is not known.

Notes on the study in general: Among the subsets, naive ones generally showed larger estimated richness than memory ones. The study found about 5.1% of naive CD4 clonotypes shared across a handful of donors.

Every subset had its genomic DNA shared out evenly among several immunoSEQ plates. The table came from immunoSEQ multiplex PCR; TCRdb's copy has only in-frame clones and leaves some out. The sample contains just over 2,000,000 clones, 90% to 95% of which appear only once. The CD4+ fraction was divided into a CD45RA+ naive subset and a CD45RA-negative memory subset. The chain couples TRBV11-2 to TRBJ1-2, with unresolved D. The source material was naive CD4+ T cells sorted from blood. Indicated subset: CD45RA+ positively selected. The TCR comes from a man between 18 and 35 years old in good health. CDR3 region: CASSRKTYGYTF. The CDR3, as DNA: TGTGCCAGCAGCAGAAAGACCTATGGCTACACCTTC.